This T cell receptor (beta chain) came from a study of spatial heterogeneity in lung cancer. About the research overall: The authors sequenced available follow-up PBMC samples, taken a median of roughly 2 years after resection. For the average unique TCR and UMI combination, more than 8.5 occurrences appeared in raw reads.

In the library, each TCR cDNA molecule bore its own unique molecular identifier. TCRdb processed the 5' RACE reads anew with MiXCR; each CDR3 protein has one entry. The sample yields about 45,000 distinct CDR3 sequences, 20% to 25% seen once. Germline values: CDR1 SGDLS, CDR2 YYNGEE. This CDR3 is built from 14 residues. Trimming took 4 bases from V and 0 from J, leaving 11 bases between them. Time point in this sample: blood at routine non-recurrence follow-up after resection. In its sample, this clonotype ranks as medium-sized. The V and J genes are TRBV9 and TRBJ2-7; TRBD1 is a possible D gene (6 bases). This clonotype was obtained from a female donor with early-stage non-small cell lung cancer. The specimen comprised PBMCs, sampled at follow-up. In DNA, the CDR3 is TGTGCCAGCAGCCCTGAGGACAGCTCCTACGAGCAGTACTTC. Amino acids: CASSPEDSSYEQYF. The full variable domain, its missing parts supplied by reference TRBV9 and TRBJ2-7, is DSGVTQTPKHLITATGQRVTLRCSPRSGDLSVYWYQQSLDQGLQFLIQYYNGEERAKGNILERFSAQQFPDLHSELNLSSLELGDSALYFCASSPEDSSYEQYFGPGTRLTVT.